These 14 T cell receptor beta chains originate from one sample sequenced in a study of OX40 agonist ivuxolimab in advanced cancers. Libraries were prepared by immunoSEQ multiplex PCR; TCRdb keeps only in-frame clonotypes and omits some of them. The repertoire consists of some 48,000 clones, with more than 75% occurring once and the leading ten covering around 2%. Here the sequenced sample was CD4+ or CD8+ T cells sorted from blood, taken in a trial of the OX40 agonist ivuxolimab. Receptors were obtained from an adult with an advanced solid tumor such as melanoma, head and neck, liver or kidney cancer.

This chain uses TRBV7-2 with TRBJ2-7, with 7 bases lining up with TRBD2. Losses at the gene ends were 1 base for V and 0 bases for J; bases not matched to a gene: 0. CDR1 and CDR2 (germline): SGHTA, FQGNSA. CDR3 size: 14 residues. The CDR3 sequence: CASSLGTSSYEQYF. CDR3 DNA: TGTGCCAGCAGCTTAGGGACTAGCTCCTACGAGCAGTACTTC.

The rearrangement joins TRBV28 to TRBJ1-2, with D possibly being TRBD1 (6 bases). Trimming left V 1 base short and J 4 bases short, with 13 bases between. In germline, CDR1 is MDHEN, CDR2 SYDVKM. The CDR3 is made up of 15 amino acids. The CDR3, as DNA: TGTGCCAGCAGTTTATCCCAGGGGTCGGGCTATGGCTACACCTTC. As protein: CASSLSQGSGYGYTF.

This clone was seen only a few times. This rearrangement joins TRBV7-2 to TRBJ2-3; D not certain. The length of the CDR3 is 13 residues. The germline V gene has CDR1 SGHTA and CDR2 FQGNSA. Trimming pared 5 bases from V and 2 bases from J, leaving 8 bases between. The CDR3 loop reads CASSRRYTDTQYF. The DNA of the CDR3 is TGTGCCAGCAGCCGTCGATACACAGATACGCAGTATTTT.

This chain connects TRBV9 to TRBJ2-1, with a tentative D call TRBD2 (5 bases). V was pared by 0 bases and J by 4 bases, with 17 bases between. The CDR3 is 17 amino acids. Germline-derived CDR1 and CDR2 are SGDLS and YYNGEE. The CDR3 is CASSVGQMGRIYNEQFF. In nucleotides, the CDR3 is TGTGCCAGCAGCGTAGGGCAGATGGGGAGAATATACAATGAGCAGTTCTTC.

This clone came up once. This chain uses TRBV19 with TRBJ2-3; D possibly corresponds to TRBD2 (6 bases). This CDR3 has 16 amino acids. Germline V gene lookup returns CDR1 LNHDA and CDR2 SQIVND (reference sequence). Between the trimmed V and J ends, which lost 3 bases and 4 bases, there was a span of 17 bases. CDR3 sequence: CASSIFVGGGADTQYF. In DNA form, the CDR3 reads TGTGCCAGTAGTATTTTTGTGGGAGGCGGCGCAGATACGCAGTATTTT. Full variable domain (outside the CDR3, taken from reference TRBV19 and TRBJ2-3): DGGITQSPKYLFRKEGQNVTLSCEQNLNHDAMYWYRQDPGQGLRLIYYSQIVNDFQKGDIAEGYSVSREKKESFPLTVTSAQKNPTAFYLCASSIFVGGGADTQYFGPGTRLTVL.

The gene calls are TRBV7-2 and TRBJ2-2; TRBD2 agrees at 10 bases. The CDR3 runs to 18 residues. The J segment lost 5 bases and the V segment lost 6 bases, leaving 15 bases of the junction unmatched. Per germline, CDR1 SGHTA and CDR2 FQGNSA. CDR3 sequence (DNA): TGTGCCAGCAGAAAAGCCAGCGGGACTAGCGACCTAACCGGGGAGCTGTTTTTT. It specifies CASRKASGTSDLTGELFF.

This chain uses TRBV11-2 with TRBJ2-7; D gene uncertain. Germline values: CDR1 SGHAT, CDR2 FQNNGV. The CDR3 contains 14 residues. Trimming pared 1 base from V and 3 bases from J, leaving 10 bases between. This chain's CDR3 is CASSLGRSNYEQYF. The DNA for the CDR3 is TGTGCCAGCAGCTTAGGCCGGTCTAACTACGAGCAGTACTTC.

V and J are TRBV15 and TRBJ2-7, with 11 positions matching TRBD1. The trim removed 0 bases at V and 0 bases at J, leaving 1 base unmatched. CDR1 and CDR2 (germline): LNHNV, YYDKDF (reference sequence). The CDR3 is 16 residues long. The CDR3: CATSRDGTGGSYEQYF. The CDR3 bases are TGTGCCACCAGCAGAGATGGGACAGGGGGCTCCTACGAGCAGTACTTC.

The chain carries TRBV28 and TRBJ2-1, with 10 bases that match TRBD2. The germline V gene has CDR1 MDHEN and CDR2 SYDVKM. This CDR3 region has 16 residues. V dropped 4 bases and J dropped 3; count of bases not matched to a gene: 6. In DNA form, the CDR3 reads TGTGCCAGCAGTTCCATAGCGGGAGGTAACTACAATGAGCAGTTCTTC. This codes for CASSSIAGGNYNEQFF.

The chain recombines TRBV4-3 with TRBJ2-5; 9 bases are a match to TRBD2. This CDR3 region has 13 residues. The ends lost 4 bases at V and 4 bases at J; junction bases unmatched: 1. In germline, CDR1 is LGHNA, CDR2 YSLEER. CDR3 coding DNA: TGCGCCAGCAGCCTGACTAGCGGAGAGACCCAGTACTTC. It specifies CASSLTSGETQYF.

CDR3 sequence: CASSQEGGGLYNEQFF. The CDR3 bases are TGCGCCAGCAGCCAAGAAGGGGGGGGGTTATACAATGAGCAGTTCTTC. V usage is TRBV4-1 and J usage is TRBJ2-1; D might be TRBD2 (7 bases). The CDR3 extends over 16 amino acids. Looked up from germline, CDR1 is MGHRA and CDR2 is YSYEKL. Trimming removed 0 bases at V and 4 bases at J, with 13 bases between.

This rearrangement joins TRBV7-4 to TRBJ1-5, with D uncertain. This CDR3 comprises 14 residues. V was cut by 9 bases and J by 0 bases, with 12 bases left in between. Germline lookup yields CDR1 SGHVT and CDR2 SQSDAQ. CDR3 amino acids: CARGGQDSNQPQHF. CDR3 bases: TGTGCCAGGGGCGGGCAAGATAGCAATCAGCCCCAGCATTTT.

The chain uses TRBV30 and TRBJ2-6; 7 nucleotides agree with TRBD2. This CDR3 contains 16 residues. V trimming: 1 base; J trimming: 4 bases; junction bases outside the gene matches: 7. Germline CDR1 and CDR2: GTSNPN and SVGIG (reference sequence). For the CDR3, the DNA is TGTGCCTGGAGTGCGGGGGGAGGCGGAGGGGCCAACGTCCTGACTTTC. This codes for CAWSAGGGGGANVLTF.

The chain employs TRBV2 and TRBJ1-6; D gene uncertain. Germline V gene lookup returns CDR1 SNHLY and CDR2 FYNNEI. There are 14 residues in the CDR3. Trimming stripped 2 bases from V and 7 bases from J, with 9 bases between. The CDR3 coding sequence is TGTGCCAGCAGTGAAAGGGAATGGAATTCACCCCTCCACTTT. Its translation is CASSEREWNSPLHF. Full variable domain (missing parts from reference TRBV2 and TRBJ1-6): EPEVTQTPSHQVTQMGQEVILRCVPISNHLYFYWYRQILGQKVEFLVSFYNNEISEKSEIFDDQFSVERPDGSNFTLKIRSTKLEDSAMYFCASSEREWNSPLHFGNGTRLTVT.